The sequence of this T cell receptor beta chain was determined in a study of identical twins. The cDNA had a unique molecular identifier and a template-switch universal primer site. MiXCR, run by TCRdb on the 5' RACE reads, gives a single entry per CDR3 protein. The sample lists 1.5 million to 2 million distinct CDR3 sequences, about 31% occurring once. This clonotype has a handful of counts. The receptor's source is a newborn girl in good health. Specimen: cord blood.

The CDR3 here is CATSDPAGEANNEQFF. CDR3 nucleotide sequence: TGTGCCACCAGTGATCCGGCAGGGGAGGCGAACAATGAGCAGTTCTTC. This rearrangement joins TRBV24-1 to TRBJ2-1; TRBD1 or TRBD2 may be the D gene (6 bases each). This CDR3 has 16 residues. The germline V gene has CDR1 KGHDR and CDR2 SFDVKD. V shed 3 bases and J shed 5 bases, with 16 bases lying between them.